A selection of T cell receptor beta chains follows, all from one sample in a study of T cells in Graves' hyperthyroidism and ophthalmopathy. TCRdb ran MiXCR on the multiplex PCR reads and lists one entry per CDR3 protein. The sample includes about 480,000 distinct CDR3 sequences, under 25% of them seen just once. The specimen sequenced was blood. The source is a woman in her 70s with Graves' ophthalmopathy. Both conserved end residues are part of each CDR3. The order of the fields is V gene, J gene, clone size, D gene, CDR3 DNA, CDR3 protein. D genes are given only for firm matches. Clone sizes are given selectively: once, few, many, or a class where the clone is expanded.

v_gene: TRBV28; j_gene: TRBJ2-7; abundance: many; d_gene: TRBD2; CDR3nt: TGTGCCAGCAGTTTAGGGGACGGGAGGACCTACGAGCAGTACTTC; CDR3aa: CASSLGDGRTYEQYF
v_gene: TRBV6-5; j_gene: TRBJ2-2; abundance: -; d_gene: TRBD2; CDR3nt: TGTGCCAGCAGTTACTCCCTAGCGGGAGGGCGGAGCACCGGGGAGCTGTTTTTT; CDR3aa: CASSYSLAGGRSTGELFF
v_gene: TRBV11-2; j_gene: TRBJ2-7; abundance: many; d_gene: -; CDR3nt: TGTGCCAGCAGCCTGGGGCAGCTCTACGAGCAGTACTTC; CDR3aa: CASSLGQLYEQYF
v_gene: TRBV12-3/TRBV12-4; j_gene: TRBJ1-1; abundance: many; d_gene: -; CDR3nt: TGTGCCAGCAGTTTGAACAAACCCAACACTGAAGCTTTCTTT; CDR3aa: CASSLNKPNTEAFF
v_gene: TRBV9; j_gene: TRBJ1-6; abundance: -; d_gene: -; CDR3nt: TGTGCCAGCAGCGTAGAGAGGGCCGGTTCACCCCTCCACTTT; CDR3aa: CASSVERAGSPLHF
v_gene: TRBV6-2/TRBV6-3; j_gene: TRBJ2-7; abundance: few; d_gene: -; CDR3nt: TGTGCCAGCAGCCGCGGGCCTAGAGGGATCGAGCAGTACTTC; CDR3aa: CASSRGPRGIEQYF
v_gene: TRBV2; j_gene: TRBJ2-5; abundance: few; d_gene: TRBD1; CDR3nt: TGTGCCAGCAGTGGTTTGACAGGGAGCGCCGGGGAGACCCAGTACTTC; CDR3aa: CASSGLTGSAGETQYF
v_gene: TRBV5-5; j_gene: TRBJ2-2; abundance: -; d_gene: -; CDR3nt: TGTGCCAGCAGCTGGGTCCCGCCCGGGGAGCTGTTTTTT; CDR3aa: CASSWVPPGELFF
v_gene: TRBV11-2; j_gene: TRBJ2-7; abundance: -; d_gene: TRBD2; CDR3nt: TGTGCCAGCAGCTTAGCCGGGACTAGCTCATACGAGCAGTACTTC; CDR3aa: CASSLAGTSSYEQYF
v_gene: TRBV30; j_gene: TRBJ2-3; abundance: many; d_gene: -; CDR3nt: TGTGCCTGGAGTCCAGGGCCGGGAGATACGCAGTATTTT; CDR3aa: CAWSPGPGDTQYF
v_gene: TRBV7-2; j_gene: TRBJ1-1; abundance: -; d_gene: -; CDR3nt: TGTGCCAGCAGCTTAGTTGGTTCGGTGAACACTGAAGCTTTCTTT; CDR3aa: CASSLVGSVNTEAFF
v_gene: TRBV12-3/TRBV12-4; j_gene: TRBJ2-7; abundance: many; d_gene: TRBD2; CDR3nt: TGTGCCAGCAGTTTCGGGGGGAGTACCCGCGAGCAGTACTTC; CDR3aa: CASSFGGSTREQYF
v_gene: TRBV7-8; j_gene: TRBJ2-7; abundance: once; d_gene: TRBD1; CDR3nt: TGTGTCAGCAGCTTAGTATTAGGACAGGGCTACGAGCAGTACTTC; CDR3aa: CVSSLVLGQGYEQYF
v_gene: TRBV12-3/TRBV12-4; j_gene: TRBJ1-4; abundance: few; d_gene: -; CDR3nt: TGTGCCAGCGGGTTGTTACAGGGTCCGAATGAAAAACTGTTTTTT; CDR3aa: CASGLLQGPNEKLFF
v_gene: TRBV6-2/TRBV6-3; j_gene: TRBJ1-1; abundance: -; d_gene: -; CDR3nt: TGTGCCAGCATAACATGGACGGGCACTGAAGCTTTCTTT; CDR3aa: CASITWTGTEAFF
v_gene: TRBV6-1; j_gene: TRBJ1-5; abundance: -; d_gene: -; CDR3nt: TGTGCCAGCAGTCGGGCGGGGAATCAGCCCCAGCATTTT; CDR3aa: CASSRAGNQPQHF
v_gene: TRBV6-1; j_gene: TRBJ2-7; abundance: many; d_gene: -; CDR3nt: TGTGCCAGCAGTGAAGCGCTTAGGGGCCTAGGGCCCTACGAGCAGTACTTC; CDR3aa: CASSEALRGLGPYEQYF
v_gene: TRBV3-1; j_gene: TRBJ1-2; abundance: few; d_gene: TRBD1; CDR3nt: TGTGCCAGCGGCCCCCGGACAGGGTTCGGTGGCTACACCTTC; CDR3aa: CASGPRTGFGGYTF
v_gene: TRBV6-1; j_gene: TRBJ1-3; abundance: -; d_gene: -; CDR3nt: TGTGCCAGCAGTGCCGTCAGGGGCTCTGGAAACACCATATATTTT; CDR3aa: CASSAVRGSGNTIYF
v_gene: TRBV9; j_gene: TRBJ2-1; abundance: -; d_gene: TRBD2; CDR3nt: TGTGCCAGCAGCCATGGGGGTAGGTCTAGCGGGATTGCTGAGCAGTTCTTC; CDR3aa: CASSHGGRSSGIAEQFF
v_gene: TRBV12-3/TRBV12-4; j_gene: TRBJ2-5; abundance: -; d_gene: TRBD2; CDR3nt: TGTGCCAGCAGTTCCGGACTAGCGGGCCAGTACTTC; CDR3aa: CASSSGLAGQYF
v_gene: TRBV5-1; j_gene: TRBJ2-1; abundance: few; d_gene: TRBD2; CDR3nt: TGCGCCAGCAGCTTGTTGGGGGAGGGTGGCAATGAGCAGTTCTTC; CDR3aa: CASSLLGEGGNEQFF
v_gene: TRBV5-1; j_gene: TRBJ1-2; abundance: -; d_gene: -; CDR3nt: TGCGCCAGCAGCGGGGACCGTGTATATGGCGGCTACACCTTC; CDR3aa: CASSGDRVYGGYTF
v_gene: TRBV7-9; j_gene: TRBJ2-1; abundance: -; d_gene: -; CDR3nt: TGTGCCAGCAGCTTAGGAGCCTCCTATGGTAATGAGCAGTTCTTC; CDR3aa: CASSLGASYGNEQFF
v_gene: TRBV7-9; j_gene: TRBJ2-5; abundance: few; d_gene: -; CDR3nt: TGTGCCAGCAGCTCACATCGGGGCCAAGAGACCCAGTACTTC; CDR3aa: CASSSHRGQETQYF
v_gene: TRBV27; j_gene: TRBJ2-1; abundance: -; d_gene: TRBD2; CDR3nt: TGTGCCAGCAGTCTGAACCCGCTAGCGGGGGGATACGATGAGCAGTTCTTC; CDR3aa: CASSLNPLAGGYDEQFF
v_gene: TRBV9; j_gene: TRBJ2-7; abundance: -; d_gene: TRBD2; CDR3nt: TGTGCCAGCAGCGTTAGCGGGAGGGCCGACTACGAGCAGTACTTC; CDR3aa: CASSVSGRADYEQYF
v_gene: TRBV7-8; j_gene: TRBJ1-5; abundance: once; d_gene: -; CDR3nt: TGTGCCAGCAGCTTAGGAGGTTGGGCGAGTAGCAGTCAGCCCCAGCATTTT; CDR3aa: CASSLGGWASSSQPQHF
v_gene: TRBV19; j_gene: TRBJ2-1; abundance: -; d_gene: -; CDR3nt: TGTGCCAGTACCAATGGGGCGGACGTCAATGAGCAGTTCTTC; CDR3aa: CASTNGADVNEQFF
v_gene: TRBV28; j_gene: TRBJ2-3; abundance: -; d_gene: TRBD2; CDR3nt: TGTGCCAGCAGTGAGACTAGCGGTCTCCTTGGCACAGATACGCAGTATTTT; CDR3aa: CASSETSGLLGTDTQYF
v_gene: TRBV9; j_gene: TRBJ1-1; abundance: -; d_gene: TRBD1; CDR3nt: TGTGCCAGCAGCGCAACAGGGGGAGGGAACACTGAAGCTTTCTTT; CDR3aa: CASSATGGGNTEAFF
v_gene: TRBV6-2/TRBV6-3; j_gene: TRBJ2-7; abundance: few; d_gene: TRBD2; CDR3nt: TGTACAGCGGGGCAGAGCTACGAGCAGTACTTC; CDR3aa: CTAGQSYEQYF
v_gene: TRBV5-4; j_gene: TRBJ1-1; abundance: -; d_gene: TRBD1; CDR3nt: TGTGCCAGCAGCCCAACCCGACAGGGAACTGAAGCTTTCTTT; CDR3aa: CASSPTRQGTEAFF
v_gene: TRBV30; j_gene: TRBJ1-2; abundance: few; d_gene: -; CDR3nt: TGTGCTCTAATACAGGGTGTGGGCTACACCTTC; CDR3aa: CALIQGVGYTF
v_gene: TRBV3-1; j_gene: TRBJ2-1; abundance: few; d_gene: -; CDR3nt: TGTGCCAGCAGCTTAGTGGGGGCCGGGTACAATGAGCAGTTCTTC; CDR3aa: CASSLVGAGYNEQFF
v_gene: TRBV20-1; j_gene: TRBJ2-3; abundance: -; d_gene: -; CDR3nt: TGCAGTGCTAGTTCGGGGCGGGACGACACAGATACGCAGTATTTT; CDR3aa: CSASSGRDDTDTQYF
v_gene: TRBV6-2/TRBV6-3; j_gene: TRBJ2-1; abundance: -; d_gene: TRBD2; CDR3nt: TGTGCCAGCAATCTGGCGGGGGGCAATGAGCAGTTCTTC; CDR3aa: CASNLAGGNEQFF
v_gene: TRBV6-1; j_gene: TRBJ1-5; abundance: many; d_gene: -; CDR3nt: TGTGCCAGCAGTGAATTAGTAGGGGAGCTACTCAATCAGCCCCAGCATTTT; CDR3aa: CASSELVGELLNQPQHF
v_gene: TRBV19; j_gene: TRBJ2-7; abundance: -; d_gene: -; CDR3nt: TGTGCCAGTAGTATTCACGGCTACGAGCAGTACTTC; CDR3aa: CASSIHGYEQYF
v_gene: TRBV7-2; j_gene: TRBJ2-1; abundance: many; d_gene: -; CDR3nt: TGTGCCAGCAGCTTAGTTAGCGGCCCCTACAATGAGCAGTTCTTC; CDR3aa: CASSLVSGPYNEQFF
v_gene: TRBV7-8; j_gene: TRBJ2-2; abundance: -; d_gene: TRBD1; CDR3nt: TGTGCCAGCAGAGGGGACAGGGTCGGCACCGGGGAGCTGTTTTTT; CDR3aa: CASRGDRVGTGELFF
v_gene: TRBV5-1; j_gene: TRBJ1-1; abundance: -; d_gene: -; CDR3nt: TGCGCCAGTTCACAAGGGTTAAACATGAACACTGAAGCTTTCTTT; CDR3aa: CASSQGLNMNTEAFF
v_gene: TRBV3-1; j_gene: TRBJ2-1; abundance: few; d_gene: TRBD2; CDR3nt: TGTGCCAGCAGCCGGGGGGACTACTACAATGAGCAGTTCTTC; CDR3aa: CASSRGDYYNEQFF
v_gene: TRBV7-9; j_gene: TRBJ1-1; abundance: many; d_gene: TRBD1; CDR3nt: TGTGCCAGCAGCTATGGACAGGACACTGAAGCTTTCTTT; CDR3aa: CASSYGQDTEAFF
v_gene: TRBV13; j_gene: TRBJ1-6; abundance: many; d_gene: TRBD1; CDR3nt: TGTGCCAGCAGACGACAGGGAGATTCACCCCTCCACTTT; CDR3aa: CASRRQGDSPLHF
v_gene: TRBV12-3/TRBV12-4; j_gene: TRBJ1-5; abundance: many; d_gene: TRBD1; CDR3nt: TGTGCCAGCAGGCGGACAGGGGATAGCAATCAGCCCCAGCATTTT; CDR3aa: CASRRTGDSNQPQHF
v_gene: TRBV10-3; j_gene: TRBJ2-5; abundance: -; d_gene: -; CDR3nt: TGTGCCATCGGGAAGGGGTGGGAGACCCAGTACTTC; CDR3aa: CAIGKGWETQYF
v_gene: TRBV5-4; j_gene: TRBJ2-3; abundance: -; d_gene: TRBD2; CDR3nt: TGTGCCAGCAGTAGACTAGCGGGAGGGCAAGATACGCAGTATTTT; CDR3aa: CASSRLAGGQDTQYF